This is a list of T cell receptor beta chains from one sample in a study of regulatory and conventional T cells in RAG deficiency. Produced via immunoSEQ multiplex PCR; TCRdb's table is partial and in-frame only. This table has 40,000 to 55,000 clones, around 90% appearing once. These data were likewise used in another study, on regulatory T cells.

Material: CD4+ effector T cells sorted from blood. These receptors all come from a human donor in good health. The CDR3 runs from the conserved cysteine through the conserved F or W. D genes are given only for firm matches. Where a row states a size, it is once, few, many or the class of an expanded clone; other rows omit it.

>TRBD1|.|TRBJ1-2|TRBV7-9
CASSLATTGYHTF
TGTGCCAGCAGCTTAGCCACGACAGGGTATCACACCTTC
>.|.|TRBJ1-2|TRBV7-2
CASSVDRNYGYTF
TGTGCCAGCAGCGTAGACAGGAACTATGGCTACACCTTC
>TRBD1|.|TRBJ1-6|TRBV9
CASSAQGQGNSPLHF
TGTGCCAGCAGCGCCCAGGGACAGGGTAATTCACCCCTCCACTTT
>.|.|TRBJ1-1|TRBV19
CASRAGGLLNTEAFF
TGTGCCAGCCGGGCTGGAGGGCTCCTGAACACTGAAGCTTTCTTT
>.|.|TRBJ2-7|TRBV11-2
CASSRHLLEGGQYF
TGTGCCAGCAGCCGACATCTCTTAGAAGGGGGGCAGTACTTC
>.|.|TRBJ2-3|TRBV2
CASRRLADTQYF
TGTGCCAGCAGACGACTAGCAGATACGCAGTATTTT
>TRBD2|.|TRBJ2-1|TRBV5-1
CASSLVLAGAHNEQFF
TGCGCCAGCAGCTTGGTCCTAGCGGGGGCCCACAATGAGCAGTTCTTC
>.|.|TRBJ1-5|TRBV7-9
CASSLSGRNQPQHF
TGTGCCAGCAGCCTCTCAGGGCGAAATCAGCCCCAGCATTTT
>TRBD1|.|TRBJ2-7|TRBV14
CASSLRYSGTGFYEQYF
TGTGCCAGCAGCCTCAGGTACTCCGGGACAGGGTTTTACGAGCAGTACTTC
>.|once|TRBJ1-2|TRBV30
CAWSVPQGGRYTF
TGTGCCTGGAGTGTACCACAGGGAGGTCGCTACACCTTC
>.|.|TRBJ1-2|TRBV4-2
CASSRQQENYGYTF
TGTGCCAGCAGCCGACAGCAGGAGAACTATGGCTACACCTTC
>.|.|TRBJ1-2|TRBV29-1
CSVDPRTESFGYGYTF
TGCAGCGTTGACCCAAGGACAGAGTCCTTTGGGTATGGCTACACCTTC
>TRBD1|.|TRBJ2-7|TRBV9
CASSATGGPYEQYF
TGTGCCAGCAGCGCTACAGGGGGCCCCTACGAGCAGTACTTC
>.|few|TRBJ2-1|TRBV11-3
CASSGRDRTGRGEQFF
TGTGCCAGCAGCGGAAGGGATAGGACAGGGAGGGGAGAGCAGTTCTTC
>TRBD1|.|TRBJ1-1|TRBV9
CASSVDPTGSATEAFF
TGTGCCAGCAGCGTAGACCCGACAGGGTCGGCAACTGAAGCTTTCTTT
>.|.|TRBJ1-5|TRBV2
CASSEGGEKHQPQHF
TGTGCCAGCAGTGAAGGGGGGGAGAAACATCAGCCCCAGCATTTT
>.|once|TRBJ1-4|TRBV30
CAAQTRNEKLFF
TGTGCCGCACAGACCCGAAATGAAAAACTGTTTTTT
>.|once|TRBJ2-7|TRBV18
CASSLNGREVGEQYF
TGTGCCAGCTCCCTAAATGGCAGGGAGGTCGGCGAGCAGTACTTC
>.|.|TRBJ1-4|TRBV10-3
CAISERDGNNEKLFF
TGTGCCATCAGTGAGCGGGACGGCAATAATGAAAAACTGTTTTTT
>TRBD2|.|TRBJ2-3|TRBV7-2
CASSLYRTSGKAQYF
TGTGCCAGCAGCTTGTACCGGACTAGCGGGAAAGCGCAGTATTTT
>TRBD1|.|TRBJ1-2|TRBV19
CASSTTGFYGYTF
TGTGCCAGTAGCACGACAGGGTTCTATGGCTACACCTTC
>TRBD2|.|TRBJ2-2|TRBV5-4
CASSSGLAGGLNTGELFF
TGTGCCAGCAGCTCGGGACTAGCGGGGGGTTTGAACACCGGGGAGCTGTTTTTT
>.|.|TRBJ1-5|TRBV6-5
CASSVGAAQPQHF
TGTGCCAGCAGTGTGGGGGCGGCTCAGCCCCAGCATTTT
>.|.|TRBJ1-2|TRBV6-5
CASSYSRGRGYGYTF
TGTGCCAGCAGTTACAGTCGGGGTCGGGGTTATGGCTACACCTTC
>.|.|TRBJ2-5|TRBV5-6
CASSSLRQIGDQETQYF
TGTGCCAGCAGCTCCCTACGCCAAATAGGTGACCAAGAGACCCAGTACTTC
>.|.|TRBJ1-1|TRBV30
CALQIRGRGGMNTEAFF
TGTGCCTTGCAGATACGGGGGCGAGGTGGTATGAACACTGAAGCTTTCTTT
>.|.|TRBJ1-2|TRBV11-1
CASSPRGAGRNYGYTF
TGTGCCAGCAGCCCGAGGGGAGCAGGACGAAACTATGGCTACACCTTC
>.|once|TRBJ1-1|TRBV6-6
CASRLNTEAFF
TGTGCCAGCAGGTTGAACACTGAAGCTTTCTTT
>TRBD1|.|TRBJ2-7|TRBV4-1
CASSLGLATGVGREQYF
TGCGCCAGCAGCCTCGGCCTGGCGACAGGGGTAGGACGCGAGCAGTACTTC